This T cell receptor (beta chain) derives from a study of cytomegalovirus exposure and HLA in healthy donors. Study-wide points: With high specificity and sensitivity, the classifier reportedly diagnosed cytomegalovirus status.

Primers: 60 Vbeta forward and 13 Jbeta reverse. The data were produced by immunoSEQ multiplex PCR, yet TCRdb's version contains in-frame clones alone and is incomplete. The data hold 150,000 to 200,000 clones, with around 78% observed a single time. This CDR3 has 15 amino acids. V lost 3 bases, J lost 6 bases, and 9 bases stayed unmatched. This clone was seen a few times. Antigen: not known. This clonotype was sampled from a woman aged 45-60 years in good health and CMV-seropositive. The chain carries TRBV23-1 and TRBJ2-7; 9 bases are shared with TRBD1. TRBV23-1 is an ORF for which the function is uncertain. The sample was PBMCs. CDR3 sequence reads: CASSHHRDRVCEQYF. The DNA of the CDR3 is TGCGCCAGCAGTCATCACCGGGACAGGGTCTGCGAGCAGTACTTC.